This TCR beta chain originates from a study of blood T cell repertoires in COVID-19 (TCRdb year 2020). About the investigation overall: The collaborator samples originated in the United States, Italy and Spain and spanned the acute and convalescent phases of COVID-19. The material from the prospective study consisted of cDNA or gDNA derived from T cells, B-cell-depleted T cells, or PBMCs. The dataset comprised deeply sampled blood TCRbeta repertoires from subjects exposed to, actively infected with, or recovered from COVID-19. A freely available public database, intended as a resource for researchers studying the immune response to SARS-CoV-2, is where the repertoires were released. Samples came from the ongoing ImmuneRACE study (first 160 participants) plus 1,254 subjects from 6 global collaborators. Sample metadata almost always included a de-identified subject ID, COVID-19 status, age in years and sex. HLA class I and class II types, where available, came from metadata supplied by the sample provider rather than from assay-based typing. Broader findings and caveats from the paper: The amount of clinical and demographic metadata varied by source and participant and was provided uncurated.

The immunoSEQ Assay, a bias-controlled multiplex PCR, was used to amplify TCRbeta CDR3 regions from genomic DNA. The original pipeline was this. The number of nucleated cells in each sample was estimated by amplification of reference gene primers within the assay. Sequence reads were collapsed and filtered to measure the absolute abundance of every unique TCRbeta CDR3 rearrangement. For each sample, productive Simpson clonality was calculated by taking the square root of Simpson's diversity index across productive rearrangements. As stored in TCRdb, this immuneACCESS dataset retains in-frame rearrangements with V and J assigned. A fraction of the clones does not appear; measured against another copy, unresolved V genes explain less than half of the discrepancy, and the remainder lacks a known reason. The V and J calls and clone size are taken from that table; D and trimming were inferred from the DNA. In all, the sample holds roughly 190,000 clones, and around 80% of those were seen once. The ten largest account for 7.8% of the sample.

One collaborating source in Seattle enrolled patients while the patients were actively infected and followed the patients over time throughout the course of disease. The collaborating institutions used their own protocols to collect whole blood in K2EDTA tubes. For TCRbeta analysis, collaborators shipped samples as frozen whole blood, isolated PBMCs, or DNA extracted from either of those sample types. As to this clone: This clone's antigen is unknown. Base qualities are missing; no much larger clone stands one base away.

This receptor was obtained from a woman aged 55-69 years with COVID-19, enrolled during active disease. Source material: peripheral blood.

The DNA is TGCAGCGTTGAAGATCGGACTAGCGGGTACGAGCAGTACTTC. Its protein reads: CSVEDRTSGYEQYF. The rearranged chain carries TRBV29-1 and TRBJ2-7; 11 bases in the middle match TRBD2. The germline V end is reduced by 0 bases and the J end by 4 bases; junction bases left unmatched: 2. The CDR3 spans 14 residues, from the cysteine through the phenylalanine. Here the CDR3 DNA is all that survives: 42 bases in frame from base 1. The germline V gene supplies CDR1 SQVTM and CDR2 ANQGSEA.